The following is a T cell receptor (beta chain) sequence with its context. The data belong to a study of control samples from healthy donors and cancer patients. CDR1 and CDR2 from the germline V gene are SGHTA and FQGNSA. This CDR3 is 12 amino acids long. V lost 0 bases, J lost 3 bases, and 0 bases lay in between. Only in-frame clones appear in the TCRdb table, and some are missing; sequencing was by immunoSEQ multiplex PCR. The table has 75,000 to 95,000 clones, roughly 89% seen once. Input material: PBMCs. This sequence originates from a woman aged 50 to 60 with colorectal cancer. V is TRBV7-2 and J is TRBJ1-3; D gene unclear. This CDR3 is CASSLAGNTIYF. In nucleotides, the CDR3 is TGTGCCAGCAGCTTAGCTGGAAACACCATATATTTT.